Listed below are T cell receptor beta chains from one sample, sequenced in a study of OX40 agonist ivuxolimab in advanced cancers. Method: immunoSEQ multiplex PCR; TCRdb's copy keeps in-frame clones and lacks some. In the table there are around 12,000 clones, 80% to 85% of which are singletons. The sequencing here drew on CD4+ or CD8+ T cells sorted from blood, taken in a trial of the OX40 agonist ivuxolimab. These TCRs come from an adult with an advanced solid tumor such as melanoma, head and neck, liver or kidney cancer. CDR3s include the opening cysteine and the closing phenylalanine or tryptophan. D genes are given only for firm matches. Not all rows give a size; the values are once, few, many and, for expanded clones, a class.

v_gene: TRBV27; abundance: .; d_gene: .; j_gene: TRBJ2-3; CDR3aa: CASSLPGADTQYF; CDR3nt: TGTGCCAGCAGTTTACCGGGGGCAGATACGCAGTATTTT
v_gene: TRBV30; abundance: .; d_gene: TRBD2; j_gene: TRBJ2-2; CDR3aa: CAWSVIRAGGELFF; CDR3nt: TGTGCCTGGAGTGTAATCCGAGCGGGGGGGGAGCTGTTTTTT
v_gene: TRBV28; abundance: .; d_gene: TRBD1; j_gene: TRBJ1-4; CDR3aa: CASSLARGQSNEKLFF; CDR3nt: TGTGCCAGCAGTTTGGCCAGGGGGCAATCTAATGAAAAACTGTTTTTT
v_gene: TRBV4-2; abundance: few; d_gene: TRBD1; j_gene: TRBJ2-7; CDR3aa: CASSPLTGGYEQYF; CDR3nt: TGTGCCAGCAGCCCCCTGACAGGGGGCTACGAGCAGTACTTC
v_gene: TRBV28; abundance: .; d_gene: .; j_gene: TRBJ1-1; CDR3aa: CASSYAGPTSMNTEAFF; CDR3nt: TGTGCCAGCAGTTATGCCGGGCCTACCTCTATGAACACTGAAGCTTTCTTT
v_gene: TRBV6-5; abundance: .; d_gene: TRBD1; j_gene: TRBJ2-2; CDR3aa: CASSSTGESGELFF; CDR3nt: TGTGCCAGCAGTTCGACAGGGGAATCCGGGGAGCTGTTTTTT
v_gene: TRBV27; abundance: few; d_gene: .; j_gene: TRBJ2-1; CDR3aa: CASQGLSSYNEQFF; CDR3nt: TGTGCCAGCCAGGGACTCAGCTCCTACAATGAGCAGTTCTTC
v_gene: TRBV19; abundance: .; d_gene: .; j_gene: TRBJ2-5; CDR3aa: CASSMFPLSTGKETQYF; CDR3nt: TGTGCCAGTAGTATGTTCCCCCTATCGACAGGAAAAGAGACCCAGTACTTC
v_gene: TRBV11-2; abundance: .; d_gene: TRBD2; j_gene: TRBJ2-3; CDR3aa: CASSLYPSGNTDTQYF; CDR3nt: TGTGCCAGCAGCTTATATCCTAGCGGCAACACAGATACGCAGTATTTT
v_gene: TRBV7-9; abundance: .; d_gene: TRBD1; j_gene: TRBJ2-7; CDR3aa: CASSSTFSPGQGVNEQYF; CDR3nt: TGTGCCAGCAGCTCCACTTTTTCTCCGGGACAGGGGGTAAACGAGCAGTACTTC
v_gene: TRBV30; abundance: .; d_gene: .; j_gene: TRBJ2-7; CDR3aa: CAWRKDSSYEQYF; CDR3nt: TGTGCCTGGAGGAAGGACAGCTCCTACGAGCAGTACTTC
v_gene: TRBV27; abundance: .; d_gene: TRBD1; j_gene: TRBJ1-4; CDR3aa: CASSLETGQINEKLFF; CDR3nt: TGTGCCAGCAGTCTTGAAACGGGACAGATTAATGAAAAACTGTTTTTT
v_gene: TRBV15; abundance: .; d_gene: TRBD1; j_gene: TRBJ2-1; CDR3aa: CATSRDQGTGESGEQFF; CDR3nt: TGTGCCACCAGCAGAGATCAAGGGACAGGGGAAAGTGGTGAGCAGTTCTTC
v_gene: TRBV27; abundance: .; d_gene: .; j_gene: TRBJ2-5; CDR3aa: CASQGLLQETQYF; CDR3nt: TGTGCCAGCCAGGGACTCCTCCAAGAGACCCAGTACTTC
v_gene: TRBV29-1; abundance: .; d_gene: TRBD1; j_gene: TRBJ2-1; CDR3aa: CSVIGTVQSSYNEQFF; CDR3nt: TGCAGCGTGATCGGGACAGTCCAGAGCTCCTACAATGAGCAGTTCTTC
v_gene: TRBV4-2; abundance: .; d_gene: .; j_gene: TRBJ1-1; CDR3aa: CASSQDGSYMNTEAFF; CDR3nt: TGTGCCAGCAGCCAAGACGGTTCATACATGAACACTGAAGCTTTCTTT
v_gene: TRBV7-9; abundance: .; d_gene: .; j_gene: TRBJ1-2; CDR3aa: CASSLVDGGYTF; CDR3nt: TGTGCCAGCAGCTTAGTTGACGGTGGCTACACCTTC
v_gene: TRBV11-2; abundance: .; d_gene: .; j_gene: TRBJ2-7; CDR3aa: CASSLEGRRVYEQYF; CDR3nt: TGTGCCAGCAGCTTAGAGGGACGACGGGTCTACGAGCAGTACTTC
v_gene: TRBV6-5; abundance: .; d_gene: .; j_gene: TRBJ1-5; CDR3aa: CASSLRGGNQPQHF; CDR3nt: TGTGCCAGCAGCCTCAGGGGCGGCAATCAGCCCCAGCATTTT
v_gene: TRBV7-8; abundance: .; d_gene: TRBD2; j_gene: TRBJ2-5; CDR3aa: CASSLLRVREYQETQYF; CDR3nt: TGTGCCAGCAGCTTACTTCGAGTGCGGGAGTACCAAGAGACCCAGTACTTC
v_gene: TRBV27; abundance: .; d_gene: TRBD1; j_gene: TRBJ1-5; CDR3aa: CASSSPGGDQPQHF; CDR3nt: TGTGCCAGCAGTTCCCCAGGGGGCGATCAGCCCCAGCATTTT
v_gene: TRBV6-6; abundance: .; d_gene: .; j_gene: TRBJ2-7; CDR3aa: CASTGATYEQYF; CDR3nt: TGTGCCAGCACCGGGGCTACCTACGAGCAGTACTTC
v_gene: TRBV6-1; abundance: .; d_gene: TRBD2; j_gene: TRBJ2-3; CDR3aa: CASSPVAGGSDTQYF; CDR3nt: TGTGCCAGCAGTCCTGTGGCGGGAGGGTCAGATACGCAGTATTTT
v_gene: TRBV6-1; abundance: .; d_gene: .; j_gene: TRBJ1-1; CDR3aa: CASPKVGGGPAEAFF; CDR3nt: TGTGCCAGCCCTAAGGTGGGTGGGGGGCCCGCTGAAGCTTTCTTT
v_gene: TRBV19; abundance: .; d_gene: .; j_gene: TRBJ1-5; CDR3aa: CASRFFHSETNQPQHF; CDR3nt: TGTGCCAGTAGGTTTTTCCACTCAGAGACCAATCAGCCCCAGCATTTT
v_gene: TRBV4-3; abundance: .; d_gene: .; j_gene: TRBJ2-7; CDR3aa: CASSQDRDGSYEQYF; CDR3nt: TGCGCCAGCAGCCAAGACCGGGACGGGTCCTACGAGCAGTACTTC
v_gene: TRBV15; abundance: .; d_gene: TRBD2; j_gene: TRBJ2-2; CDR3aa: CATSREPSGYTGELFF; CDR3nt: TGTGCCACCAGCAGAGAACCTAGCGGTTACACCGGGGAGCTGTTTTTT
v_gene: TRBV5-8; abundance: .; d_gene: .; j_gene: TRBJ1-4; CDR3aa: CASSLVNRELGEKLFF; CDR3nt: TGTGCCAGCAGCTTGGTGAACAGGGAGTTGGGTGAAAAACTGTTTTTT
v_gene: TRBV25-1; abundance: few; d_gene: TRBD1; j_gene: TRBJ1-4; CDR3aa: CASSEWGRGQSEDEKLFF; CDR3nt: TGTGCCAGCAGTGAATGGGGCAGGGGGCAAAGTGAGGATGAAAAACTGTTTTTT
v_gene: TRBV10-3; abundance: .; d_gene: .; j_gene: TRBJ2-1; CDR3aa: CAISEYRDTEQFF; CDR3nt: TGTGCCATCAGTGAGTACCGGGACACCGAGCAGTTCTTC
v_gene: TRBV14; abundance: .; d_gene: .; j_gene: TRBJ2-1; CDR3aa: CASSPTPDVNEQFF; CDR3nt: TGTGCCAGCAGCCCCACCCCCGACGTCAATGAGCAGTTCTTC
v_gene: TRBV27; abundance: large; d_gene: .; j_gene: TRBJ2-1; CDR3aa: CASSTDEPTRGWQFF; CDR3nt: TGTGCCAGCAGTACGGACGAACCGACACGAGGATGGCAGTTCTTC
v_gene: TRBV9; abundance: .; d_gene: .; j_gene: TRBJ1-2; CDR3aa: CASTPGHTYGYTF; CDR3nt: TGTGCCAGCACCCCGGGACACACCTATGGCTACACCTTC
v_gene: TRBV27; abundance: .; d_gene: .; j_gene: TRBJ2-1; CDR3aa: CASSIGRYNEQFF; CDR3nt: TGTGCCAGCAGTATCGGTCGGTACAATGAGCAGTTCTTC
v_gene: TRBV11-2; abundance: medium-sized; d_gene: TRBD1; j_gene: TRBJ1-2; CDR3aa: CASSLGQGGYGYTF; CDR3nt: TGTGCCAGCAGCTTAGGACAGGGTGGATATGGCTACACCTTC
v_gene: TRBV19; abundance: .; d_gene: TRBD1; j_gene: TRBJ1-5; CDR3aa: CASSIGQELYQPQHF; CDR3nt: TGTGCCAGTAGTATTGGACAGGAATTGTATCAGCCCCAGCATTTT
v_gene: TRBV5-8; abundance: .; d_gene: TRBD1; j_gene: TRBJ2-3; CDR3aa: CASSLGQGVTDTQYF; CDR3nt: TGTGCCAGCAGCTTGGGACAGGGAGTCACAGATACGCAGTATTTT
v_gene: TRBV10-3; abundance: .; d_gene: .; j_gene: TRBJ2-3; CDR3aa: CAISDSTPSTDTQYF; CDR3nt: TGTGCCATCAGTGATTCGACACCTTCCACAGATACGCAGTATTTT
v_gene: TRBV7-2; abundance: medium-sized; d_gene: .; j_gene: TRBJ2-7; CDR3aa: CASSQTVGGGYEQYF; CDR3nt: TGTGCCAGCAGCCAGACCGTGGGGGGAGGCTACGAGCAGTACTTC
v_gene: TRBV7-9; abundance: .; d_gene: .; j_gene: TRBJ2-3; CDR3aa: CASSLDPDYTDTQYF; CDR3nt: TGTGCCAGCAGCTTAGACCCGGACTACACAGATACGCAGTATTTT
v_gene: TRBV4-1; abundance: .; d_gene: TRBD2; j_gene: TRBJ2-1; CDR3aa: CASSLAGDDNEQFF; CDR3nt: TGCGCCAGCAGCCTGGCGGGGGACGACAATGAGCAGTTCTTC
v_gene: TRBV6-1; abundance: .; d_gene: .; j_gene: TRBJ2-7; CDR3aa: CASSPSPYEQYF; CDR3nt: TGTGCCAGCAGCCCGTCCCCCTACGAGCAGTACTTC
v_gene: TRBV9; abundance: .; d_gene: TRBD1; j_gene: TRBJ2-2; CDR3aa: CASSSGTGRTGELFF; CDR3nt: TGTGCCAGCAGCTCCGGGACAGGGCGGACCGGGGAGCTGTTTTTT
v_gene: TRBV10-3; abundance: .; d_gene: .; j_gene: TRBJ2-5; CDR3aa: CAISDILQGKLQETQYF; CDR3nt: TGTGCCATCAGTGATATACTTCAGGGAAAACTCCAAGAGACCCAGTACTTC